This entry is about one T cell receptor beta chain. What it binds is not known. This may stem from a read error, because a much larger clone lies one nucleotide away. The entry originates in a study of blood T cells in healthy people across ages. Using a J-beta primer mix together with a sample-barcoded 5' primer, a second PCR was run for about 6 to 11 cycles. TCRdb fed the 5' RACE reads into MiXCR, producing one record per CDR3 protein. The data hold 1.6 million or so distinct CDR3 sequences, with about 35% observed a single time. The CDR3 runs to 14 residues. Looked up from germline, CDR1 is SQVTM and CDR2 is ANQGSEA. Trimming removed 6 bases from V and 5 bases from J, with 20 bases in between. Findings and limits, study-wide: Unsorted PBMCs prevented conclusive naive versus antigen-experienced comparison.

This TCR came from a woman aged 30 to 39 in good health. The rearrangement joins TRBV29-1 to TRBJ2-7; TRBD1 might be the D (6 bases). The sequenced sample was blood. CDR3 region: CSVLWAGDLNEQYF. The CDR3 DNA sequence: TGCAGCGTCTTGTGGGCAGGGGATCTCAACGAGCAGTACTTC.